This T cell receptor (beta chain) was sequenced in a study of shared clonotypes between healthy human individuals. General study points: How much donors shared clonotypes was expected to be affected by sequencing depth.

Notes on this clone: The antigen remains unidentified.

Germline CDR1 is SGHTA and CDR2 is FQGNSA. V was pared by 5 bases and J by 3 bases, with 9 bases of the junction left unmatched. This CDR3 spans 15 amino acids. Investigators spread the genomic DNA of each subset evenly over several immunoSEQ plates. Each unsorted PBMC replicate got 300 ng genomic DNA, around 30,000 genomes. Some clones are missing from TCRdb's copy, which holds only in-frame ones; the method was immunoSEQ multiplex PCR. The data show fewer than 550,000 clones, over 60% seen once. The TCR was taken from a woman between 40 and 55 years old in good health. Some clones in this sample may be carry-over from other donors' samples. Sequencing was done on a sample of PBMCs. The chain couples TRBV7-2 to TRBJ2-5; 7 bases map to TRBD1. Here the CDR3 DNA reads TGTGCCAGCAGCCCCGATGATACAGGGGAAGAGACCCAGTACTTC. This sequence encodes CASSPDDTGEETQYF.